One and the same sample provided the 29 T cell receptor beta chains below, sequenced in a study of blood T cells in healthy people across ages. Using a J-beta primer mix together with a sample-barcoded 5' primer, a second PCR was run for roughly 6 to 12 cycles. One entry per CDR3 protein results from TCRdb running MiXCR on the 5' RACE reads. The profile shows 1.5 million to 2 million distinct CDR3 sequences, roughly 50% of them singletons. Sequencing was performed on blood. The receptors stem from a middle-aged woman in good health.

The chain couples TRBV27 to TRBJ2-1; D gene uncertain. The length of the CDR3 is 12 residues. V was pared by 10 bases and J by 6 bases, with 13 bases between. Germline V gives CDR1 MNHEY, CDR2 SMNVEV (reference sequence). CDR3 amino acids: CATFSTTNEQFF. The CDR3 DNA sequence: TGTGCCACCTTCTCAACTACCAATGAGCAGTTCTTC.

This clonotype was counted only a few times. An end of the junction differs from the germline gene, which may be a read error. The CDR3 loop is CASSPGGAQGTQYF. The DNA of the CDR3 is TGTGCCAGCAGTCCCGGGGGGGCCCAAGGGACCCAGTACTTC. This chain connects TRBV6-5 to TRBJ2-5, with TRBD2 matching 8 bases. The V gene's germline CDR1 is MNHEY and CDR2 SVGAGI. There are 14 residues in the CDR3.

This clonotype was picked up one time. J is TRBJ1-1 and V is TRBV28; D call uncertain. The CDR3 totals 11 residues. In germline, CDR1 is MDHEN, CDR2 SYDVKM. V lost 1 base and J lost 10, with 7 bases in between. The CDR3 region is CASSLYEGAFF. CDR3 sequence (DNA): TGTGCCAGCAGTTTATATGAGGGAGCTTTCTTT.

The V call is TRBV24-1, the J call TRBJ2-1, with D unresolved. Trimming removed 3 bases from V and 2 bases from J, with 10 bases in between. Germline lookup yields CDR1 KGHDR and CDR2 SFDVKD. The CDR3 consists of 15 residues. This CDR3 is CATSDAQPPYNEQFF. CDR3 in DNA: TGTGCCACCAGTGATGCCCAGCCCCCCTACAATGAGCAGTTCTTC.

The sample holds a few counts of this clonotype. The chain links TRBV27 to TRBJ2-4; D may be TRBD2 (5 bases). The CDR3 covers 14 residues. Germline V CDR1 and CDR2: MNHEY, SMNVEV (reference sequence). V dropped 3 bases and J dropped 8 bases, with 14 bases sitting between them. The CDR3 bases are TGTGCCAGCAGTTTTATAGGGAGAGCGGACATTCAGTACTTC. Protein sequence: CASSFIGRADIQYF.

In DNA, the CDR3 is TGTGCCAGCAGTCCCACCAAAAGACAGGGACAAGACAATGAGCAGTTCTTC. This translates into CASSPTKRQGQDNEQFF. The gene calls are TRBV27 and TRBJ2-1; 7 bases fit TRBD1. V dropped 5 bases and J dropped 5; count of bases not matched to a gene: 15. The CDR3 sequence is 17 residues long. Germline-derived CDR1 and CDR2 are MNHEY and SMNVEV (reference sequence).

The CDR3 reads CASSREGGVTDTQYF. The CDR3 region has the DNA TGTGCCAGCAGCCGCGAGGGGGGGGTCACAGATACGCAGTATTTT. The V gene is TRBV6-6, the J gene TRBJ2-3; possibly TRBD2 for D (7 bases). The CDR3 runs to 15 residues. The V gene lost 6 bases and the J gene lost 2 bases, with 15 bases spanning the gap. CDR1 MNHNY and CDR2 SVGAGI come from the germline V gene (reference sequence).

The chain is built from TRBV7-9 and TRBJ1-2; the D is unclear. Trimming pared 2 bases from V and 0 bases from J, leaving 10 bases between. From germline, CDR1 is SEHNR and CDR2 FQNEAQ (reference sequence). The CDR3 consists of 15 residues. The CDR3 region has the DNA TGTGCCAGCAGCTTATCAGTCGGCTCTAACTATGGCTACACCTTC. It specifies CASSLSVGSNYGYTF.

The genes are TRBV7-2 and TRBJ1-1; D gene unclear. This CDR3 has 14 amino acids. V dropped 5 bases and J dropped 1 base, with 11 bases sitting between them. Germline V gene data show CDR1 as SGHTA and CDR2 as FQGNSA. CDR3 bases: TGTGCCAGCAGCCGCGGTGCGGAGAACACTGAAGCTTTCTTT. Protein sequence: CASSRGAENTEAFF.

This clonotype turned up a few times. The J gene is TRBJ2-5, the V gene TRBV4-1; 10 nucleotides align to TRBD2. The CDR3 contains 17 residues. After removal of 0 bases from V and 4 bases from J, the junction contained 8 bases not matched to a gene. CDR1 is MGHRA and CDR2 is YSYEKL in the germline V gene. CDR3 residues: CASSQDRDSGGLETQYF. CDR3 nucleotide sequence: TGCGCCAGCAGCCAAGATCGGGATAGCGGGGGGCTAGAGACCCAGTACTTC.

V is TRBV6-5 and J is TRBJ2-5; perhaps TRBD1 as D (6 bases). This CDR3 region has 14 residues. V shed 0 bases and J shed 7 bases, with 12 bases lying between them. Germline V lookup: CDR1 MNHEY, CDR2 SVGAGI. CDR3 protein: CASSYSSQGPTQYF. In DNA form, the CDR3 reads TGTGCCAGCAGTTACTCGAGTCAGGGGCCGACCCAGTACTTC.

Notes on this clonotype: A junction boundary mismatches the germline segment, possibly from a read error. The rearrangement uses TRBV27 and TRBJ2-7, with D perhaps matching TRBD2 (7 bases). The CDR3 is made up of 13 amino acids. CDR1 is MNHEY and CDR2 is SMNVEV in the germline V gene (reference sequence). CDR3 loop: CAGREGGLYEQYF. The DNA for the CDR3 is TGTGCCGGCAGGGAGGGGGGTCTTTACGAGCAGTACTTC.

The chain uses TRBV20-1 and TRBJ2-5; 12 bases fit TRBD2. V shed 1 base, J shed 5 bases, and the junction held 17 bases outside the gene matches. Germline V gene lookup returns CDR1 DFQATT and CDR2 SNEGSKA (reference sequence). The length of the CDR3 is 19 residues. The CDR3 sequence: CSARVAGSSGGAGVETQYF. For the CDR3, the DNA is TGCAGTGCTAGAGTTGCAGGGTCTAGCGGGGGGGCCGGGGTTGAGACCCAGTACTTC.

Remarks on this clonotype: The junction and the germline gene differ at one end; a read error may be behind it. CDR3 coding DNA: TGTGCCAGCAGCTTAGGGGGTGGGCAAGGGACCCAGTACTTC. Protein: CASSLGGGQGTQYF. The rearrangement uses TRBV7-2 and TRBJ2-5; D call uncertain. This CDR3 contains 14 residues. Germline V gene lookup returns CDR1 SGHTA and CDR2 FQGNSA.

This clonotype appeared a few times. This chain joins TRBV12-3 or TRBV12-4 and TRBJ2-1; 8 nucleotides agree with TRBD2. Trimming at V came to 3 bases and at J to 9 bases, leaving 10 bases not matched to a gene. The CDR3 spans 15 residues. As DNA, the CDR3 is TGTGCCAGCAGTTTCGGGGGGCCGGGAGGGAGTGAGCAGTTCTTC. This encodes CASSFGGPGGSEQFF.

V and J are TRBV27 and TRBJ1-1; weak D call: TRBD1 (5 bases). Germline V CDR1 and CDR2: MNHEY, SMNVEV (reference sequence). This CDR3 comprises 15 residues. The V end lost 2 bases, the J end lost 3 bases, and 13 bases lay between the germline ends. CDR3: CASSLTWVGDTEAFF. CDR3 DNA sequence: TGTGCCAGCAGTTTAACTTGGGTAGGGGACACTGAAGCTTTCTTT.

This clonotype was seen a handful of times. This rearrangement joins TRBV29-1 to TRBJ1-1, with unresolved D. From germline, CDR1 is SQVTM and CDR2 ANQGSEA. The CDR3 runs to 13 residues. V was trimmed by 4 bases and J by 7 bases, leaving 16 bases between them. The CDR3 bases are TGCAGCGTTGGGCCTCTAGGAGGGTTTGAAGCTTTCTTT. Translation: CSVGPLGGFEAFF.

The genes are TRBV24-1 and TRBJ2-3; 7 bases fit TRBD1. Germline-derived CDR1 and CDR2 are KGHDR and SFDVKD. V shed 5 bases, J shed 2 bases, and the junction held 6 bases outside the gene matches. This CDR3 has 15 residues. The CDR3: CATSAAGTVTDTQYF. Here the CDR3 DNA reads TGTGCCACCAGTGCGGCCGGGACAGTCACAGATACGCAGTATTTT.

Worth noting for this clonotype: The junction departs from germline at one end; a sequencing error may be responsible. The chain combines TRBV4-2 with TRBJ2-1; D gene unclear. The J call could be wrong; TRBJ2-7 is a better fit for the DNA end. The germline V gene encodes CDR1 LGHNA and CDR2 YNFKEQ. The CDR3 runs 15 residues. As DNA, the CDR3 is TGTGCCAGCAGACAAGGTGGATCCAAACCCTACGAGCAGTACTTC. This encodes CASRQGGSKPYEQYF.

The chain combines TRBV9 with TRBJ2-3; D is unresolved. The germline V gene encodes CDR1 SGDLS and CDR2 YYNGEE. The CDR3 sequence is 16 residues long. V was cut by 0 bases and J by 2 bases, with 13 bases left in between. The CDR3 DNA follows: TGTGCCAGCAGCGTAGTGGGAACTCCAATCACAGATACGCAGTATTTT. Its translation: CASSVVGTPITDTQYF.

The chain is built from TRBV7-2 and TRBJ1-6; TRBD1 matches at 7 bases. Trimming took 6 bases from V and 9 from J; bases not matched to a gene: 5. CDR1 is SGHTA, CDR2 FQGNSA, per germline. The CDR3 contains 13 residues. The DNA of the CDR3 is TGTGCCAGCAGGGATGACAGGGTTTCACCCCTCCACTTT. Translated: CASRDDRVSPLHF.

The rearrangement links TRBV9 to TRBJ1-1; D unclear. Trimming removed 4 bases from V and 7 bases from J, with 11 bases in between. The length of the CDR3 is 12 residues. The V gene's germline CDR1 is SGDLS and CDR2 YYNGEE. As DNA, the CDR3 is TGTGCCAGCAGCACTCGATGGGGTGAAGCTTTCTTT. This sequence encodes CASSTRWGEAFF.

Only a few counts were recorded for this clonotype. The J gene is TRBJ1-1, the V gene TRBV12-3 or TRBV12-4; D not resolved. There are 13 residues in the CDR3. Trimming pared 1 base from V and 4 bases from J, leaving 7 bases between. The CDR3: CASSLVGITEAFF. CDR3 coding DNA: TGTGCCAGCAGTTTAGTCGGTATCACTGAAGCTTTCTTT.

Remarks on this clonotype: Its ends do not fully match the called genes, so a read error is possible. J is TRBJ2-5 and V is TRBV29-1, with 14 bases lining up with TRBD2. Germline CDR1 SQVTM, CDR2 ANQGSEA. The CDR3 runs to 14 residues. The CDR3 DNA sequence: TGCAGCGTGGGGACTAGCGGGGGAACTGGGACCCGGTACTTC. This codes for CSVGTSGGTGTRYF.

This clonotype has more than one count but fewer than ten. The chain employs TRBV29-1 and TRBJ2-3; D possibly matches TRBD1 or TRBD2 (5 bases each). V lost 4 bases to trimming and J lost 0 bases, with 8 bases between them. CDR1 is SQVTM and CDR2 is ANQGSEA in the germline V gene. The CDR3 length is 13 residues. CDR3 amino acids: CSVVRDSTDTQYF. Here the CDR3 DNA reads TGCAGCGTTGTAAGGGACAGCACAGATACGCAGTATTTT.

This clonotype is a singleton in its sample. The chain is built from TRBV20-1 and TRBJ1-5; a weak D match, TRBD1 (5 bases). V was shortened by 0 bases and J by 1 base, with 10 bases between the two germline ends. Germline values: CDR1 DFQATT, CDR2 SNEGSKA (reference sequence). CDR3 length: 15 residues. The DNA for the CDR3 is TGCAGTGCTAGAGATTCGTGGGACAGCAATCAGCCCCAGCATTTT. Translated, it gives CSARDSWDSNQPQHF.

The CDR3 reads CASSLRGASGSYEQYF. The DNA for the CDR3 is TGTGCCAGCAGCTTAAGGGGCGCTAGCGGGTCCTACGAGCAGTACTTC. The chain combines TRBV13 with TRBJ2-7; 8 bases fit TRBD2. The V and J ends lost 2 bases and 1 base, in that order; junction bases with no gene match: 7. The CDR3 contains 16 residues. Germline loops: CDR1 PRHDT, CDR2 FYEKMQ (reference sequence). Based on the CDR3 plus reference TRBV13 and TRBJ2-7, the full variable domain is AAGVIQSPRHLIKEKRETATLKCYPIPRHDTVYWYQQGPGQDPQFLISFYEKMQSDKGSIPDRFSAQQFSDYHSELNMSSLELGDSALYFCASSLRGASGSYEQYFGPGTRLTVT.

The chain combines TRBV6-6 with TRBJ1-1; 9 bases line up with TRBD1. The CDR3 totals 17 residues. Trimming at V came to 2 bases and at J to 0 bases, leaving 7 bases not matched to a gene. Germline assignment: CDR1 MNHNY and CDR2 SVGAGI (reference sequence). As DNA, the CDR3 is TGTGCCAGCAGTTACGGGGGGACAGGGAGCATGAACACTGAAGCTTTCTTT. Residues: CASSYGGTGSMNTEAFF.

This clonotype came up a few times. This chain joins TRBV20-1 and TRBJ2-7, with 11 bases fitting TRBD1. This CDR3 has 15 residues. After removal of 4 bases from V and 3 bases from J, the junction contained 8 bases not matched to a gene. Per germline, CDR1 DFQATT and CDR2 SNEGSKA (reference sequence). The CDR3 loop is CSAKKPGTGGYEQYF. DNA for the CDR3: TGCAGTGCTAAAAAACCCGGGACAGGGGGCTACGAGCAGTACTTC.